This record concerns one T cell receptor beta chain sequence. The data are from a study of blood T cell repertoires in COVID-19. CDR3 length equals 15 residues. V gave up 10 bases and J gave up 7 bases; unmatched junction bases: 11. CDR1 LNHDA and CDR2 SQIVND come from the germline V gene (reference sequence). Here immunoSEQ multiplex PCR was the method, and the copy in TCRdb shows in-frame clones only, minus some. The table lists some 95,000 clones, roughly 85% of them singletons. The origin of this receptor is a man in his 70s with acute or convalescent COVID-19. Input material: peripheral blood. J is TRBJ1-5 and V is TRBV19; TRBD1 matches at 12 bases. CDR3 protein: CATTTGQGAGQPQHF. The DNA for the CDR3 is TGTGCCACCACGACGGGACAGGGGGCAGGGCAGCCCCAGCATTTT.